The 27 T cell receptor beta chains in this list originate from one sample, sequenced in a study of blood T cell repertoires in COVID-19. This table comes from immunoSEQ multiplex PCR, and its TCRdb copy is limited to in-frame clones, with some not included. In the table there are about 77,000 clones, about nine tenths of which are singletons. Material for sequencing was peripheral blood. Receptor source: an elderly woman with active or convalescent COVID-19.

The chain is built from TRBV11-3 and TRBJ2-1; 14 bases fit TRBD2. The junction had 9 bases not matched to a gene; V was cut back by 1 base and J by 4 bases. Per germline, CDR1 SGHNT and CDR2 YENEEA. The CDR3 length is 19 residues. The CDR3 loop is CASSLAGGTSGGLYNEQFF. DNA of the CDR3: TGTGCCAGCAGCTTAGCGGGCGGGACTAGCGGGGGCCTTTACAATGAGCAGTTCTTC. Complete variable domain (other parts from reference TRBV11-3 and TRBJ2-1): EAGVVQSPRYKIIEKKQPVAFWCNPISGHNTLYWYLQNLGQGPELLIRYENEEAVDDSQLPKDRFSAERLKGVDSTLKIQPAELGDSAVYLCASSLAGGTSGGLYNEQFFGPGTRLTVL.

V usage is TRBV5-4 and J usage is TRBJ2-7; TRBD2 agrees at 10 bases. The length of the CDR3 is 17 residues. V lost 4 bases to trimming and J lost 6 bases; unmatched junction nucleotides: 16. From germline, CDR1 is SGHNT and CDR2 YYREEE (reference sequence). The CDR3 DNA reads as TGTGCCAGCAGCCGTGGGGGCGTGAGCGGGGGGGCCCGCGAGCAGTACTTC. Its translation: CASSRGGVSGGAREQYF.

The gene calls are TRBV9 and TRBJ1-1; the D is unclear. The CDR3 has 16 amino acids. V lost 4 bases, J lost 6 bases, and 22 bases lay in between. The germline CDR1 and CDR2 sequences are SGDLS and YYNGEE. The CDR3 DNA reads TGTGCCAGCAGCTCACGGAACATCATCCTAGACCCTGAAGCTTTCTTT. Protein sequence: CASSSRNIILDPEAFF.

CDR3 sequence: CASSGTSGASTDTQYF. The CDR3, as DNA: TGTGCCAGCAGCGGGACTAGCGGGGCTAGCACAGATACGCAGTATTTT. The chain joins TRBV6-2 or TRBV6-3 to TRBJ2-3; 13 bases map to TRBD2. The CDR3 length is 16 residues. In germline, CDR1 is MNHEY, CDR2 SVGEGT. The junction had 3 bases not matched to a gene; V was cut back by 6 bases and J by 0 bases.

This clone was recorded once. The chain carries TRBV5-1 and TRBJ1-1; D is ambiguous. This CDR3 has 12 amino acids. The V end was cut by 7 bases, the J end by 1 base, with 8 bases between. CDR1 is SGHRS and CDR2 is YFSETQ in the germline V gene. CDR3 nucleotide sequence: TGCGCCAGCGGCGGAGAGAACACTGAAGCTTTCTTT. Its protein product is CASGGENTEAFF.

The chain has TRBV7-9 and TRBJ1-6; 9 bases agree with TRBD1. The ends lost 7 bases at V and 9 bases at J; junction bases unmatched: 16. This CDR3 has 17 amino acids. From germline, CDR1 is SEHNR and CDR2 FQNEAQ (reference sequence). CDR3 residues: CASTLYRGPFFPSPLHF. The CDR3 coding sequence is TGTGCCAGCACCCTTTACAGGGGGCCTTTCTTTCCTTCACCCCTCCACTTT.

The CDR3 DNA is TGTGCCAGCAGTGCGGGGACTAGCACAGATACGCAGTATTTT. This gives the protein CASSAGTSTDTQYF. This chain joins TRBV27 and TRBJ2-3, with TRBD2 as a possible D gene (6 bases). The CDR3 is made up of 14 amino acids. The germline V gene has CDR1 MNHEY and CDR2 SMNVEV (reference sequence). Trimming stripped 5 bases from V and 0 bases from J, with 9 bases between.

This clone was observed a single time. The chain links TRBV4-1 to TRBJ1-5, with D maybe TRBD1 (5 bases). Germline V gene data show CDR1 as MGHRA and CDR2 as YSYEKL. Trimming removed 0 bases at V and 3 bases at J, with 12 bases between. CDR3 length: 16 residues. The CDR3 bases are TGCGCCAGCAGCCAAGAAGTGACAGCCTACAATCAGCCCCAGCATTTT. Its translation: CASSQEVTAYNQPQHF.

The chain joins TRBV28 to TRBJ1-4; D not resolved. Germline V gives CDR1 MDHEN, CDR2 SYDVKM. V dropped 4 bases and J dropped 8 bases, with 8 bases sitting between them. The CDR3 covers 12 residues. The CDR3 region has the DNA TGTGCCAGCAGTTCAACGAGGGAAAAACTGTTTTTT. This sequence encodes CASSSTREKLFF.

The J gene is TRBJ2-1, the V gene TRBV4-1; 7 bases map to TRBD1. Per germline, CDR1 MGHRA and CDR2 YSYEKL. The CDR3 has 15 amino acids. J was trimmed by 4 bases and V by 6 bases; bases with no gene match: 9. The DNA for the CDR3 is TGCGCCAGCAGACTCGGGACAGCCAATTACAATGAGCAGTTCTTC. It yields the protein CASRLGTANYNEQFF.

V and J are TRBV5-4 and TRBJ1-2; 7 positions match TRBD1. The CDR3 length is 13 residues. Losses at the gene ends were 2 bases for V and 8 bases for J; bases not matched to a gene: 6. Germline V gives CDR1 SGHNT, CDR2 YYREEE (reference sequence). Here the CDR3 reads CASSFLGGRGYTF. CDR3 coding DNA: TGTGCCAGCAGCTTCTTAGGGGGCCGGGGCTACACCTTC.

This clone was observed once. CDR3 bases: TGTGCCAGCAGCGTAGTAGGACAGAACACAGATACGCAGTATTTT. As protein: CASSVVGQNTDTQYF. V and J are TRBV9 and TRBJ2-3, with a tentative D call TRBD1 (6 bases). Germline V gene sequence: CDR1 SGDLS, CDR2 YYNGEE. This CDR3 has 15 residues. Trimming cost V 0 bases and J 2 bases, with 10 bases left between them.

The chain uses TRBV5-1 and TRBJ1-6; 9 nucleotides agree with TRBD1. Germline V gene sequence: CDR1 SGHRS, CDR2 YFSETQ. V was clipped by 4 bases and J by 3 bases; unmatched bases: 5. The CDR3 covers 16 residues. As DNA, the CDR3 is TGCGCCAGCAGCGTCGGGACAGGGATCTATAATTCACCCCTCCACTTT. Translation gives CASSVGTGIYNSPLHF.

The chain uses TRBV18 and TRBJ1-5; the match to TRBD1 covers 9 bases. The V gene's germline CDR1 is KGHSH and CDR2 LQKENI. The CDR3 is 15 amino acids. Trimming took 6 bases from V and 6 from J; bases not matched to a gene: 9. The CDR3 region has the DNA TGTGCCAGCTCGCGGGGACAGGGAGTCGGTCAGCCCCAGCATTTT. It encodes CASSRGQGVGQPQHF.

This chain joins TRBV9 and TRBJ2-7; 9 bases are shared with TRBD1. The CDR3 runs to 15 residues. Germline V gene data show CDR1 as SGDLS and CDR2 as YYNGEE. After removal of 4 bases from V and 2 bases from J, the junction contained 7 bases not matched to a gene. The CDR3 DNA sequence: TGTGCCAGCAGCTTATCCGGGACAGGGACCTACGAGCAGTACTTC. This sequence encodes CASSLSGTGTYEQYF.

This sequence joins TRBV19 and TRBJ1-4; unclear D gene. The CDR3 length is 14 residues. Looked up from germline, CDR1 is LNHDA and CDR2 is SQIVND (reference sequence). V lost 7 bases and J lost 5, with 14 bases in between. CDR3 coding DNA: TGTGCCAGTACCTCGAGGGTATGGAATGAAAAACTGTTTTTT. It is translated as CASTSRVWNEKLFF.

The V and J genes are TRBV6-2 or TRBV6-3 and TRBJ2-7; D possibly corresponds to TRBD1 (6 bases). In germline, CDR1 is MNHEY, CDR2 SVGEGT. The CDR3 covers 13 residues. Trimming stripped 2 bases from V and 6 bases from J, with 11 bases between. CDR3 in amino acids: CASSYGQGFEQYF. The CDR3 region has the DNA TGTGCCAGCAGTTACGGTCAGGGGTTCGAGCAGTACTTC.

A single count supports this clone. The chain has TRBV4-3 and TRBJ2-7; TRBD2 matches at 8 bases. Germline values: CDR1 LGHNA, CDR2 YSLEER. The trim removed 3 bases at V and 1 base at J, leaving 5 bases unmatched. The CDR3 consists of 15 residues. DNA for the CDR3: TGCGCCAGCAGCCAGAGCGGGGGCCCTTCCTACGAGCAGTACTTC. This gives the protein CASSQSGGPSYEQYF.

CDR3 sequence (DNA): TGTGCCAGCAGTTACAGGGTTGAAAAACTGTTTTTT. Residues: CASSYRVEKLFF. This chain connects TRBV12-3 or TRBV12-4 to TRBJ1-4; D perhaps matches TRBD1 (6 bases). Trimming cost V 4 bases and J 7 bases, with 7 bases left between them. The CDR3 loop spans 12 amino acids.

This chain links TRBV11-1 with TRBJ2-2; D uncertain. Trimming removed 3 bases at V and 1 base at J, with 6 bases between. Germline lookup yields CDR1 SGHAT and CDR2 FQDESV (reference sequence). CDR3 size: 14 residues. The CDR3 reads CASSFIGNTGELFF. For the CDR3, the DNA is TGTGCCAGCAGCTTTATCGGGAACACCGGGGAGCTGTTTTTT.

The V gene is TRBV27, the J gene TRBJ2-1, with a weak D call TRBD2 (6 bases). The CDR3 length is 13 residues. Germline-derived CDR1 and CDR2 are MNHEY and SMNVEV (reference sequence). The ends were cut back, 3 bases at V and 6 bases at J, with 9 bases in the middle. Here the CDR3 DNA reads TGTGCCAGCAGTTTGTACGGGGGCAATGAGCAGTTCTTC. This gives the protein CASSLYGGNEQFF.

The chain recombines TRBV9 with TRBJ2-7, with a weak D call TRBD1 (5 bases). Trimming shortened V by 4 bases and J by 7 bases, and 24 bases separated the two germline ends. This CDR3 contains 16 residues. Germline-derived CDR1 and CDR2 are SGDLS and YYNGEE. This CDR3 is CASSSSLGEWGGEQYF. The CDR3, as DNA: TGTGCCAGCAGCAGCAGCTTAGGAGAGTGGGGCGGAGAGCAGTACTTC.

V usage is TRBV9 and J usage is TRBJ2-5, with 12 bases that match TRBD2. J gave up 3 bases and V 1 base, and 10 bases lay outside the gene matches. The CDR3 covers 18 residues. The germline V gene has CDR1 SGDLS and CDR2 YYNGEE. CDR3 sequence: CASSVWVTSGGPKETQYF. The CDR3, as DNA: TGTGCCAGCAGCGTATGGGTAACTAGCGGGGGGCCGAAAGAGACCCAGTACTTC.

V usage is TRBV6-2 or TRBV6-3 and J usage is TRBJ2-1; 8 nucleotides agree with TRBD1. V shed 0 bases and J 8 bases; nucleotides not matched to a gene: 9. The CDR3 extends over 16 amino acids. The germline CDR1 and CDR2 sequences are MNHEY and SVGEGT. CDR3 DNA: TGTGCCAGCAGTTACTCCACAGGGGGAGGTTTCGATGAGCAGTTCTTC. Translating it yields CASSYSTGGGFDEQFF.

The genes are TRBV4-1 and TRBJ1-1, with D perhaps TRBD1 (6 bases). Germline-derived CDR1 and CDR2 are MGHRA and YSYEKL. Trimming took off 0 bases at V and 5 bases at J, with 13 bases between the two ends. CDR3 size: 15 residues. The CDR3 DNA reads TGCGCCAGCAGCCAAGATGGCAGGGGCGGTACTGAAGCTTTCTTT. Its translation: CASSQDGRGGTEAFF.

V usage is TRBV7-8 and J usage is TRBJ2-7; 7 bases are a match to TRBD2. This CDR3 is 13 amino acids long. Trimming at V came to 11 bases and at J to 2 bases, leaving 9 bases not matched to a gene. Per the germline V gene, CDR1 is SGHVS and CDR2 is FQNEAQ. CDR3 amino acids: CAGGAGRAYEQYF. CDR3 nucleotides: TGTGCCGGCGGGGCAGGGAGGGCCTACGAGCAGTACTTC.

This chain uses TRBV5-4 with TRBJ1-2; TRBD1 aligns across 8 bases. V trimming: 2 bases; J trimming: 6 bases; junction bases outside the gene matches: 6. CDR1 and CDR2 from the germline V gene are SGHNT and YYREEE (reference sequence). The CDR3 loop spans 14 amino acids. The CDR3 coding sequence is TGTGCCAGCAGCTTTCCGGACAGGGTGAATGGCTACACCTTC. Translated, it gives CASSFPDRVNGYTF.